This passage covers 7 T cell receptor beta chains from one sample sequenced in a study of blood T cell repertoires in COVID-19. Method: immunoSEQ multiplex PCR; TCRdb's copy keeps in-frame clones and lacks some. The data hold over 70,000 clones, with about three quarters observed a single time. Sequenced input: peripheral blood. The receptors were sampled from a human donor in a cohort sampled during active COVID-19.

J is TRBJ2-1 and V is TRBV11-2; TRBD1 matches 9 bases. The CDR3 contains 15 residues. CDR1 and CDR2 from the germline V gene are SGHAT and FQNNGV. Germline trimming cut 3 bases from V and 5 bases from J; bases unmatched to any gene: 5. Here the CDR3 reads CASSFRQGGHNEQFF. CDR3 nucleotides: TGTGCCAGCAGCTTTAGACAGGGGGGACACAATGAGCAGTTCTTC.

V is TRBV5-1 and J is TRBJ1-1, with D perhaps matching TRBD1 (5 bases). The germline CDR1 and CDR2 sequences are SGHRS and YFSETQ. The CDR3 spans 14 residues. The V gene lost 4 bases and the J gene lost 7 bases, with 17 bases spanning the gap. CDR3 in DNA: TGCGCCAGCAGCCCGGGGGGTATGGTAGATGAAGCTTTCTTT. Protein: CASSPGGMVDEAFF.

This clone was seen a single time. The chain couples TRBV6-2 or TRBV6-3 to TRBJ1-1; D is unresolved. CDR1 and CDR2 (germline): MNHEY, SVGEGT. The CDR3 spans 14 residues. V was pared by 2 bases and J by 0 bases, with 7 bases between. The CDR3 DNA is TGTGCCAGCAGTTACCCCGAGATGAACACTGAAGCTTTCTTT. It translates to CASSYPEMNTEAFF.

The rearrangement joins TRBV4-2 to TRBJ1-5; D is unclear. Per germline, CDR1 LGHNA and CDR2 YNFKEQ. Trimming removed 2 bases from V and 2 bases from J, with 7 bases in between. The CDR3 is 14 residues long. In DNA, the CDR3 is TGTGCCAGCAGCCAATTCGGAGGCAATCAGCCCCAGCATTTT. Translating it yields CASSQFGGNQPQHF.

This chain joins TRBV19 and TRBJ2-5, with TRBD2 identical over 16 bases. V gave up 4 bases and J gave up 4 bases; unmatched junction bases: 3. From germline, CDR1 is LNHDA and CDR2 SQIVND (reference sequence). This CDR3 is 16 amino acids long. This CDR3 is CASSKGLAGGSETQYF. CDR3 DNA: TGTGCCAGTAGTAAGGGACTAGCGGGAGGGTCAGAGACCCAGTACTTC.

The chain uses TRBV6-5 and TRBJ2-7, with 9 bases identical to TRBD1. The CDR3 length is 14 residues. Trimming cost V 4 bases and J 4 bases; bases outside gene matches: 5. Germline assignment: CDR1 MNHEY and CDR2 SVGAGI. In nucleotides, the CDR3 is TGTGCCAGCAGTTTCAGACAGGGGGTTTACGAGCAGTACTTC. Residues: CASSFRQGVYEQYF.

V is TRBV11-2 and J is TRBJ2-1, with TRBD2 identical over 8 bases. V lost 1 base, J lost 10 bases, and 3 bases stayed unmatched. Germline-derived CDR1 and CDR2 are SGHAT and FQNNGV. The CDR3 totals 13 residues. CDR3 residues: CASSLGLAGEQFF. Written as DNA, the CDR3 is TGTGCCAGCAGCTTAGGTCTAGCGGGCGAGCAGTTCTTC. Full variable domain (remainder filled in from reference TRBV11-2 and TRBJ2-1): EAGVAQSPRYKIIEKRQSVAFWCNPISGHATLYWYQQILGQGPKLLIQFQNNGVVDDSQLPKDRFSAERLKGVDSTLKIQPAKLEDSAVYLCASSLGLAGEQFFGPGTRLTVL.